These 10 T cell receptor beta chains were sequenced from one sample in a study of T cell changes during pregnancy in multiple sclerosis. TCRdb's copy holds only in-frame clones and misses some; the assay was immunoSEQ multiplex PCR. Of 20,000 to 25,000 clones listed, 85% were seen once; the top ten hold approximately 14%. Specimen: CD8+ T cells from peripheral blood mononuclear cells, collected in the first trimester of pregnancy. The receptor source for this set is a female donor in good health, enrolled as a control in a pregnancy study.

V gene TRBV11-3 combines with J gene TRBJ2-7; 7 bases line up with TRBD1. Looked up from germline, CDR1 is SGHNT and CDR2 is YENEEA. The CDR3 has 15 residues. Trimming at V came to 5 bases and at J to 0 bases, leaving 7 bases not matched to a gene. The CDR3 is CASSEMTGPSYEQYF. In DNA form, the CDR3 reads TGTGCCAGCAGCGAGATGACAGGGCCCTCCTACGAGCAGTACTTC.

The genes are TRBV9 and TRBJ2-4; 7 nucleotides agree with TRBD1. The CDR3 sequence is 14 residues long. The V gene's germline CDR1 is SGDLS and CDR2 YYNGEE. The ends lost 0 bases at V and 6 bases at J; junction bases unmatched: 3. This CDR3 is CASSVGGGRNIQYF. In DNA form, the CDR3 reads TGTGCCAGCAGCGTAGGAGGGGGCAGAAACATTCAGTACTTC.

This chain uses TRBV7-9 with TRBJ2-3; D possibly corresponds to TRBD2 (5 bases). V was trimmed by 4 bases and J by 5 bases, leaving 16 bases between them. The germline gives CDR1 SEHNR, CDR2 FQNEAQ (reference sequence). The CDR3 extends over 15 amino acids. The CDR3 reads CASSSPREGEDTQYF. The CDR3 DNA sequence: TGTGCCAGCAGCTCACCCCGGGAAGGCGAAGATACGCAGTATTTT. Complete variable domain (other parts from reference TRBV7-9 and TRBJ2-3): DTGVSQNPRHKITKRGQNVTFRCDPISEHNRLYWYRQTLGQGPEFLTYFQNEAQLEKSRLLSDRFSAERPKGSFSTLEIQRTEQGDSAMYLCASSSPREGEDTQYFGPGTRLTVL.

CDR3 DNA sequence: TGCGCCAGCAGTTACCTCCACCCTAGCGGGGGGGCAAATGAGCAGTTCTTC. Its translation: CASSYLHPSGGANEQFF. The chain joins TRBV5-1 to TRBJ2-1; 12 bases are a match to TRBD2. Per the germline V gene, CDR1 is SGHRS and CDR2 is YFSETQ. V was clipped by 5 bases and J by 7 bases; unmatched bases: 13. The CDR3 spans 17 residues.

This sequence joins TRBV13 and TRBJ2-5; 11 nucleotides agree with TRBD2. The CDR3 is made up of 15 amino acids. Unmatched junction bases numbered 5, after V lost 5 bases and J lost 3 bases. The germline CDR1 and CDR2 sequences are PRHDT and FYEKMQ (reference sequence). The CDR3 is CASSAKLAGEETQYF. The CDR3 DNA reads TGTGCCAGCAGCGCCAAACTAGCGGGGGAAGAGACCCAGTACTTC.

J is TRBJ2-7 and V is TRBV19; 7 bases are shared with TRBD2. The CDR3 sequence is 13 residues long. After removal of 3 bases from V and 13 bases from J, the junction contained 12 bases not matched to a gene. Germline CDR1 reads LNHDA; CDR2 reads SQIVND (reference sequence). The CDR3 loop is CASSMGGSGGKYF. CDR3 coding DNA: TGTGCCAGTAGTATGGGAGGGAGCGGAGGTAAATACTTC.

The V gene is TRBV19, the J gene TRBJ2-1, with 8 bases fitting TRBD2. This CDR3 contains 15 residues. Trimming at V came to 6 bases and at J to 6 bases, leaving 10 bases not matched to a gene. The germline V gene encodes CDR1 LNHDA and CDR2 SQIVND (reference sequence). The CDR3 protein is CASSTGTRGSNEQFF. In DNA form, the CDR3 reads TGTGCCAGTAGCACCGGGACTAGAGGATCCAATGAGCAGTTCTTC.

The CDR3 bases are TGTGCCAGCAGCCTAGGGGGGGAATCCTACGAGCAGTACTTC. Amino acids: CASSLGGESYEQYF. V usage is TRBV4-2 and J usage is TRBJ2-7; tentatively, D is TRBD2 (7 bases). With 4 bases removed from V and 1 base from J, the gap between germline ends came to 11 bases. CDR3 length: 14 amino acids. CDR1 and CDR2 from the germline V gene are LGHNA and YNFKEQ.

The chain recombines TRBV15 with TRBJ1-1; TRBD1 matches at 8 bases. V shed 5 bases, J shed 11 bases, and the junction held 10 bases outside the gene matches. Germline V gene sequence: CDR1 LNHNV, CDR2 YYDKDF (reference sequence). The CDR3 covers 13 residues. The CDR3 spells CATSPRTGSPAFF. The CDR3 DNA follows: TGTGCCACCAGCCCACGGACAGGGAGTCCGGCTTTCTTT.

A few counts support this clone. The genes are TRBV30 and TRBJ2-2; TRBD2 agrees at 8 bases. This CDR3 comprises 14 residues. After removal of 2 bases from V and 3 bases from J, the junction contained 2 bases not matched to a gene. CDR1 is GTSNPN, CDR2 SVGIG, per germline (reference sequence). The CDR3 is CAWSSGRDTGELFF. CDR3 coding DNA: TGTGCCTGGAGTAGCGGGAGAGACACCGGGGAGCTGTTTTTT.